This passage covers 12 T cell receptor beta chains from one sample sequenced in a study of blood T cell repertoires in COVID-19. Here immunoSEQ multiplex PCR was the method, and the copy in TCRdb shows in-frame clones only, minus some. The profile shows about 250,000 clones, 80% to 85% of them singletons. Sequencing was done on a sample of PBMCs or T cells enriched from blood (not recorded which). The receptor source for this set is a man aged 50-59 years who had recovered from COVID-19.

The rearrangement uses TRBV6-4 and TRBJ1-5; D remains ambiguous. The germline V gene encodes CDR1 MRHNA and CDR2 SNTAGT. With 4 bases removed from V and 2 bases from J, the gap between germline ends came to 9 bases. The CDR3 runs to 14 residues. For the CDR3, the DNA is TGTGCCAGCAGTGTTGAGGTAGGCAATCAGCCCCAGCATTTT. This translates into CASSVEVGNQPQHF.

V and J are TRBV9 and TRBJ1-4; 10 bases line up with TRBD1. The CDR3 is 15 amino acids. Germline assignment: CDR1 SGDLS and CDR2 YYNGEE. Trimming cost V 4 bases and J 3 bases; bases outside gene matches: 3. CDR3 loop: CASSRDRGSNEKLFF. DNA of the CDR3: TGTGCCAGCAGCAGGGACAGGGGATCTAATGAAAAACTGTTTTTT.

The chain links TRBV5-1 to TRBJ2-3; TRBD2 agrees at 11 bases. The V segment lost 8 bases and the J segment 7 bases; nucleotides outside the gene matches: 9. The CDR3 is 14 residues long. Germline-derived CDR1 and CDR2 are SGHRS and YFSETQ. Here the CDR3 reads CASQPGLAVNTQYF. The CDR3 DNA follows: TGCGCCAGTCAACCGGGACTAGCGGTAAATACGCAGTATTTT.

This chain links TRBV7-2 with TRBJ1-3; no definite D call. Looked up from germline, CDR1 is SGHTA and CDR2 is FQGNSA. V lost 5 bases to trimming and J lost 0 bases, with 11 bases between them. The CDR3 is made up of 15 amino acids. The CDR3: CASSHGLNSGNTIYF. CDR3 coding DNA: TGTGCCAGCAGCCATGGACTAAACTCTGGAAACACCATATATTTT.

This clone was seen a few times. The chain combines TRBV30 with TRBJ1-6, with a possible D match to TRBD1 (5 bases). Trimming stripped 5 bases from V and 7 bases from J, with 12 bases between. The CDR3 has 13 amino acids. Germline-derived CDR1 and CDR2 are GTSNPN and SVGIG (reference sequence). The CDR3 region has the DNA TGTGCCTGGTACGGGGGGAGGAATTCACCCCTCCACTTT. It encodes CAWYGGRNSPLHF.

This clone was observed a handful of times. In nucleotides, the CDR3 is TGTGCCAGCAGTTCCCGGGGACTTGGTCCCCTCCACTTT. It encodes CASSSRGLGPLHF. The chain couples TRBV11-2 to TRBJ1-6, with a possible D match to TRBD1 (5 bases). This CDR3 comprises 13 residues. The germline CDR1 and CDR2 sequences are SGHAT and FQNNGV. With 6 bases removed from V and 13 bases from J, the gap between germline ends came to 16 bases.

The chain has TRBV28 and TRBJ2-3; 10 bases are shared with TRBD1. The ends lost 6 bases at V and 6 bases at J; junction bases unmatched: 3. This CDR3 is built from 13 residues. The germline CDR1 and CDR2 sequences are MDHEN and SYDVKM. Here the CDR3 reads CASRGQGYDTQYF. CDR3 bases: TGTGCCAGCAGGGGACAGGGGTACGATACGCAGTATTTT.

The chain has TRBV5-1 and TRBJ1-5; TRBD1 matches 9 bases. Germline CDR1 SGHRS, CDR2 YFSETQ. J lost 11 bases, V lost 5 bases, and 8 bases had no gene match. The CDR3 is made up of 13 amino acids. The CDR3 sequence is CASRQDRGESQHF. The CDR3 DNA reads TGCGCCAGCAGACAGGACAGGGGTGAGTCCCAGCATTTT. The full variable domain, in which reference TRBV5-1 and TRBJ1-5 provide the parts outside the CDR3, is KAGVTQTPRYLIKTRGQQVTLSCSPISGHRSVSWYQQTPGQGLQFLFEYFSETQRNKGNFPGRFSGRQFSNSRSEMNVSTLELGDSALYLCASRQDRGESQHFGDGTRLSIL.

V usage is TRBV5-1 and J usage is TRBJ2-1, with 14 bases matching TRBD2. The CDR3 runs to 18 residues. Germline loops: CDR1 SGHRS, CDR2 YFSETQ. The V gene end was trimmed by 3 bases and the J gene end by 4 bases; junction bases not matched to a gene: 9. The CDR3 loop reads CASSSGTSGSVLYNEQFF. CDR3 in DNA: TGCGCCAGCAGCTCCGGGACTAGCGGGAGTGTTTTGTACAATGAGCAGTTCTTC.

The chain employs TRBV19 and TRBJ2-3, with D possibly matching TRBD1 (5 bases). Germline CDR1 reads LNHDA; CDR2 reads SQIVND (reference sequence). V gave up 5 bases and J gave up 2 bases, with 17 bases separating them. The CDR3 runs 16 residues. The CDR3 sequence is CASSAVAGFHTDTQYF. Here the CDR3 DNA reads TGTGCCAGTAGTGCCGTGGCAGGGTTCCACACAGATACGCAGTATTTT.

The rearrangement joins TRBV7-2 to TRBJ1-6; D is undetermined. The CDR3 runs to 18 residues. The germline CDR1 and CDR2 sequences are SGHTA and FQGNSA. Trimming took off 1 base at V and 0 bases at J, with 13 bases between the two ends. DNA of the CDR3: TGTGCCAGCAGCTTAGGAGGAGCCTCGAGCTCCTATAATTCACCCCTCCACTTT. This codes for CASSLGGASSSYNSPLHF.

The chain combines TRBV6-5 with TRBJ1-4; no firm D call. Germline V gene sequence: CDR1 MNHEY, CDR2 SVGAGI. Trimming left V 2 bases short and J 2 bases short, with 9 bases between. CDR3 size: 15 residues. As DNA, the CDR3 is TGTGCCAGCAGTTACGAGGGCAGGACTAATGAAAAACTGTTTTTT. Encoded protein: CASSYEGRTNEKLFF.